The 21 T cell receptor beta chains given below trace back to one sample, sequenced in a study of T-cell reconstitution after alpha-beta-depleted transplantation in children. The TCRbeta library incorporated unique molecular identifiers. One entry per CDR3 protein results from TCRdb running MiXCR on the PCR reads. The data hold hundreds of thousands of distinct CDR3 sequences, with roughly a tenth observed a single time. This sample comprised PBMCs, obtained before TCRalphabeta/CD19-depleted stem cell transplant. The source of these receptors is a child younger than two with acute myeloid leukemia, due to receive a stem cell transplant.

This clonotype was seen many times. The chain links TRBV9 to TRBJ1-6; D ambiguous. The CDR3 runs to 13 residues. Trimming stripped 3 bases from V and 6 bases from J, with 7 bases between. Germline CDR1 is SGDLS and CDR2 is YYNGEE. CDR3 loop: CASSALLNSPLHF. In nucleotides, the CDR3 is TGTGCCAGCAGCGCTCTACTTAATTCACCCCTCCACTTT.

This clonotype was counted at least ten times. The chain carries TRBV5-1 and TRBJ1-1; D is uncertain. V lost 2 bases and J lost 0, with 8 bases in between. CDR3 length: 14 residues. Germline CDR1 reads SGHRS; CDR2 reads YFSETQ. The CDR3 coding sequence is TGCGCCAGCAGCTTCGGGTTAATGAACACTGAAGCTTTCTTT. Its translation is CASSFGLMNTEAFF. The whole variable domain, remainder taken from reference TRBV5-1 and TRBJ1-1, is KAGVTQTPRYLIKTRGQQVTLSCSPISGHRSVSWYQQTPGQGLQFLFEYFSETQRNKGNFPGRFSGRQFSNSRSEMNVSTLELGDSALYLCASSFGLMNTEAFFGQGTRLTVV.

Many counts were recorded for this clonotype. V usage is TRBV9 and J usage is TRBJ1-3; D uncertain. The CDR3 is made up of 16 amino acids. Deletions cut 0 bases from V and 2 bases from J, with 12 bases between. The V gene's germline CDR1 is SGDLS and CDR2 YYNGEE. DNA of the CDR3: TGTGCCAGCAGCGTAGAGGCCGGAGCTGCTGGAAACACCATATATTTT. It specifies CASSVEAGAAGNTIYF.

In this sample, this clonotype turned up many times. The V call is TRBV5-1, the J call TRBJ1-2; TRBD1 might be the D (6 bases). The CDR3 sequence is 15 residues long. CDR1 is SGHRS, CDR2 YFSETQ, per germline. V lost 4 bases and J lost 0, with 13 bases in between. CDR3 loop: CASSTQGNPNYGYTF. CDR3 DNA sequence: TGCGCCAGCAGCACTCAGGGGAATCCTAACTATGGCTACACCTTC.

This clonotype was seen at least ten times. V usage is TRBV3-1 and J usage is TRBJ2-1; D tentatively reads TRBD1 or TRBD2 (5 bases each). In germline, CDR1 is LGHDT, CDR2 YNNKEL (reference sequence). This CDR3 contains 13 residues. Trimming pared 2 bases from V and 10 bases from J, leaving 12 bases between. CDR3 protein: CASSQWGEGEQFF. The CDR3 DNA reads TGTGCCAGCAGCCAATGGGGAGAGGGGGAGCAGTTCTTC.

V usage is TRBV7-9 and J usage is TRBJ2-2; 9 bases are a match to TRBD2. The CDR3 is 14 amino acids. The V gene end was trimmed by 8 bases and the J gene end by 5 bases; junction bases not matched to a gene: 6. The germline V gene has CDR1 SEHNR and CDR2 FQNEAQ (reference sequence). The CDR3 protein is CASAGTSSTGELFF. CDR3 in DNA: TGTGCCAGCGCCGGGACTAGCAGTACCGGGGAGCTGTTTTTT. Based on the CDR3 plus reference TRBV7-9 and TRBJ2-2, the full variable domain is DTGVSQNPRHKITKRGQNVTFRCDPISEHNRLYWYRQTLGQGPEFLTYFQNEAQLEKSRLLSDRFSAERPKGSFSTLEIQRTEQGDSAMYLCASAGTSSTGELFFGEGSRLTVL.

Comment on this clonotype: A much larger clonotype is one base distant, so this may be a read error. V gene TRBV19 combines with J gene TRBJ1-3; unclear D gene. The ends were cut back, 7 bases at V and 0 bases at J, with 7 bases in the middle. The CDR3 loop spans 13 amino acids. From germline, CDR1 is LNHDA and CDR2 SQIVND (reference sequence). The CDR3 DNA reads TGTGCCAGTACGGACTCCTCTGGAAACACCATATATTTT. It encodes CASTDSSGNTIYF. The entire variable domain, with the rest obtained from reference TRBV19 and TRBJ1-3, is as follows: DGGITQSPKYLFRKEGQNVTLSCEQNLNHDAMYWYRQDPGQGLRLIYYSQIVNDFQKGDIAEGYSVSREKKESFPLTVTSAQKNPTAFYLCASTDSSGNTIYFGEGSWLTVV.

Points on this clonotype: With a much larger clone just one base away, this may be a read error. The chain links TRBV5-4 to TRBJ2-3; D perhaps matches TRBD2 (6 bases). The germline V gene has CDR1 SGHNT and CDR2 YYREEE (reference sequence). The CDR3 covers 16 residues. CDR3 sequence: CANSLAWRDRTDTQYF. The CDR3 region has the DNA TGTGCCAACAGCTTGGCCTGGCGGGATCGCACAGATACGCAGTATTTT.

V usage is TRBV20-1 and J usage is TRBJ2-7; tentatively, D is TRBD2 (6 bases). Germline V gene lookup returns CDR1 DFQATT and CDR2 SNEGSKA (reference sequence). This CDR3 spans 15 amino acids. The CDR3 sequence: CIWGGAPGRSYEQYF. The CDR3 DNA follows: TGCATCTGGGGCGGGGCTCCGGGCCGCTCCTACGAGCAGTACTTC.

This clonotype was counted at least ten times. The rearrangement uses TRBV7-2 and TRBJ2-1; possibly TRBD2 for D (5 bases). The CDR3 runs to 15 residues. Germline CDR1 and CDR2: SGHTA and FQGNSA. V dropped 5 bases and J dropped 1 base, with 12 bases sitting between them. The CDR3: CASSLSRGSYNEQFF. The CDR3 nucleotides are TGTGCCAGCAGCCTATCAAGAGGGTCCTACAATGAGCAGTTCTTC. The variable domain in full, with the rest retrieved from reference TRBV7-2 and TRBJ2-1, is GAGVSQSPSNKVTEKGKDVELRCDPISGHTALYWYRQSLGQGLEFLIYFQGNSAPDKSGLPSDRFSAERTGGSVSTLTIQRTQQEDSAVYLCASSLSRGSYNEQFFGPGTRLTVL.

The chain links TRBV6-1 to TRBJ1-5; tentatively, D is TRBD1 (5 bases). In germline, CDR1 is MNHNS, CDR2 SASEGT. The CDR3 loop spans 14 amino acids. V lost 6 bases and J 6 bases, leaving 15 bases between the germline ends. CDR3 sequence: CASRPQRGPQPQHF. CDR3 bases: TGTGCCAGCAGACCTCAGAGGGGCCCTCAGCCCCAGCATTTT.

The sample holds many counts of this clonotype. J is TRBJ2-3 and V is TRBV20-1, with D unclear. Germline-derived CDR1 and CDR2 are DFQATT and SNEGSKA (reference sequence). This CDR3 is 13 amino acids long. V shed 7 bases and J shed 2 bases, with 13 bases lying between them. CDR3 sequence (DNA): TGCAGTGTCCCTGTGGAGTTCACAGATACGCAGTATTTT. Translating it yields CSVPVEFTDTQYF.

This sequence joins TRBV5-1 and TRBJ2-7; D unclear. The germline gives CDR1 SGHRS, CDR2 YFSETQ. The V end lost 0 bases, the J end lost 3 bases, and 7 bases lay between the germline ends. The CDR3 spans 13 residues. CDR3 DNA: TGCGCCAGCAGCTTGGGGCCCCACTACGAGCAGTACTTC. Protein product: CASSLGPHYEQYF. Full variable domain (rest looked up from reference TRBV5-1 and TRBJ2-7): KAGVTQTPRYLIKTRGQQVTLSCSPISGHRSVSWYQQTPGQGLQFLFEYFSETQRNKGNFPGRFSGRQFSNSRSEMNVSTLELGDSALYLCASSLGPHYEQYFGPGTRLTVT.

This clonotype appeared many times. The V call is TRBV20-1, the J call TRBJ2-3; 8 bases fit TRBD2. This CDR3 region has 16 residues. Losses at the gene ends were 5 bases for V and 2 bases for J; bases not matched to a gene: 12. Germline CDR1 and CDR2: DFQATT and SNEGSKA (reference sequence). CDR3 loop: CSAQAIAGKPTDTQYF. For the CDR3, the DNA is TGCAGTGCTCAGGCTATAGCGGGAAAACCCACAGATACGCAGTATTTT.

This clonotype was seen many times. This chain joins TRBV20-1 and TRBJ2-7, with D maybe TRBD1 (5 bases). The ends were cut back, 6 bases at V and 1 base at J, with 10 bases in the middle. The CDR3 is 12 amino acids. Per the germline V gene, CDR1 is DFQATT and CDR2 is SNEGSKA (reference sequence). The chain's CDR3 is CSAADSSYEQYF. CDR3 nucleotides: TGCAGTGCCGCCGACAGTTCCTACGAGCAGTACTTC.

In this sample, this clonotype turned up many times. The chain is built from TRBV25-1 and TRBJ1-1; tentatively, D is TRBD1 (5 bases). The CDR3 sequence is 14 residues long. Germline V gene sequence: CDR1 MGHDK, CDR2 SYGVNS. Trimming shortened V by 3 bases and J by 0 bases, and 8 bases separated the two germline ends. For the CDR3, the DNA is TGTGCCAGCAGTGATTTCAGGGTGAACACTGAAGCTTTCTTT. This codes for CASSDFRVNTEAFF.

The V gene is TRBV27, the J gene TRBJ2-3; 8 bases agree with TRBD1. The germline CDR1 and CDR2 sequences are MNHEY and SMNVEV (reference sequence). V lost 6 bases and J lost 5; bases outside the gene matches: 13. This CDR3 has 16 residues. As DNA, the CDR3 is TGTGCCAGCAGGCCGGGCTCAGGGGGCCCGGGAGATACGCAGTATTTT. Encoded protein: CASRPGSGGPGDTQYF.

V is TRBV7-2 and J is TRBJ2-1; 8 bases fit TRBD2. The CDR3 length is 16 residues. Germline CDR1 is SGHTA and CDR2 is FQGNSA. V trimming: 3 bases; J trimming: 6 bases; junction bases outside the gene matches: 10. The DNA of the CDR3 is TGTGCCAGCAGCTTGACGTTACTAGCGGTTTCCAATGAGCAGTTCTTC. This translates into CASSLTLLAVSNEQFF.

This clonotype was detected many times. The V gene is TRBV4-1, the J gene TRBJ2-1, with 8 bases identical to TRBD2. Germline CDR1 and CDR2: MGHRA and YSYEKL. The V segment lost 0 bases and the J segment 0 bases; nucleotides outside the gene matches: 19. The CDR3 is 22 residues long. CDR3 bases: TGCGCCAGCAGCCAAGAGATCGACAGGTTCCGTTTAGCGGGAAGCTCCTACAATGAGCAGTTCTTC. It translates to CASSQEIDRFRLAGSSYNEQFF.

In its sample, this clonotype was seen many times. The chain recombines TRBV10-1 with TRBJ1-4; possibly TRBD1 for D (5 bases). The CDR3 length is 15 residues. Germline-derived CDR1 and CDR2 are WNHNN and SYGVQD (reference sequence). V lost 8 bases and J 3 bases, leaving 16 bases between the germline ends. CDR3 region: CASARGDSPNEKLFF. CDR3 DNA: TGCGCCAGCGCCAGAGGAGACAGCCCTAATGAAAAACTGTTTTTT.

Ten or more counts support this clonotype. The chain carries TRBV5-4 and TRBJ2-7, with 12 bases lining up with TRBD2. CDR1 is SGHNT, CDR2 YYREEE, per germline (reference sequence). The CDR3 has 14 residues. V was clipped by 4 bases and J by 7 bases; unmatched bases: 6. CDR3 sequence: CASSLAGGRKEQYF. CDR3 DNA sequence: TGTGCCAGCAGCCTAGCGGGAGGGAGGAAAGAGCAGTACTTC.